A selection of T cell receptor beta chains follows, all from one sample in a study of regulatory T cells in long-lasting Graves disease. MiXCR, applied by TCRdb to the multiplex PCR reads, yields one record per CDR3 protein. The sample has about 540,000 distinct CDR3 sequences, about 14% seen once. This sample also appeared in a second study, on T cells in Graves' hyperthyroidism and ophthalmopathy.

Here the sequenced sample was peripheral blood mononuclear cells (PBMCs), taken at new diagnosis, from a patient treated with antithyroid drugs. The receptors come from a man aged 25-45 years with Graves disease. CDR3s leave out the opening cysteine and the closing phenylalanine or tryptophan. The size field is filled for only some rows; it gives once, few, many or a size class.

J,size,V,CDR3
TRBJ2-7,many,TRBV7-9,ASSQGPPFLSYEQY
TRBJ2-4,many,TRBV13,ASSGAGTGGNIQY
TRBJ1-1,few,TRBV18,ASSPGQGMGTEAF
TRBJ2-3,many,TRBV11-3,ASSSRDGRNTQY
TRBJ2-1,few,TRBV6-9,ASTLLYYNEQF
TRBJ2-1,many,TRBV27,ASSFLAGSNEQF
TRBJ2-5,many,TRBV12-3/TRBV12-4,ASSRQRQETQY
TRBJ1-1,many,TRBV2,ASLRSEDTEAF
TRBJ2-7,many,TRBV6-2/TRBV6-3,ASREAVGEQY
TRBJ2-3,NA,TRBV20-1,SARVPSGVADTQY
TRBJ1-5,many,TRBV19,ASSKGGDQPQH
TRBJ2-2,NA,TRBV9,ASSEPDRGHYYTGELF
TRBJ2-7,many,TRBV2,AREGAGGPEQY
TRBJ2-7,many,TRBV7-6,ASSWRTDSYEQY
TRBJ2-2,many,TRBV30,AWSRDRANTGELF
TRBJ1-4,NA,TRBV11-2,ASSSSEGNLLF
TRBJ1-4,many,TRBV6-1,ASSVAGGEKLF
TRBJ1-5,few,TRBV20-1,SARDRSWGNQPQH
TRBJ2-1,NA,TRBV25-1,ASSGGQGPYNEQF
TRBJ2-5,NA,TRBV20-1,SARDLTVRGTQY